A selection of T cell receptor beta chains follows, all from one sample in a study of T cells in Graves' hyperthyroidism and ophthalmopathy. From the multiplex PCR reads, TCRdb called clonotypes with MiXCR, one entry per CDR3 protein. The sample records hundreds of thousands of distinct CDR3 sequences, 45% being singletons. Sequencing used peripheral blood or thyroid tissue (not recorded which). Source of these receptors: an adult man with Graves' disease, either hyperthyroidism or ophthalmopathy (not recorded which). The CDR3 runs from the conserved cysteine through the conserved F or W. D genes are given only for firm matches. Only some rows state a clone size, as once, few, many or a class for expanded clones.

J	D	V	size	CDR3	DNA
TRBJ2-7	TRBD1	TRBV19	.	CASSTPGTGKDEQYF	TGTGCCAGTAGTACCCCCGGGACAGGGAAAGACGAGCAGTACTTC
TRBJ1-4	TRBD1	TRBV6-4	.	CASSEVTGDRGEKLFF	TGTGCCAGCAGTGAAGTGACAGGGGATAGGGGTGAAAAACTGTTTTTT
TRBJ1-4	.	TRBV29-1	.	CSVGYEEGREKLFF	TGCAGCGTTGGATACGAGGAGGGGCGTGAAAAACTGTTTTTT
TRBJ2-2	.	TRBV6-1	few	CASSERRDSNTGELFF	TGTGCCAGCAGTGAACGGCGGGACAGCAACACCGGGGAGCTGTTTTTT
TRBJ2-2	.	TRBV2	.	CASIRQIATGELFF	TGTGCCAGCATCAGGCAGATCGCCACCGGGGAGCTGTTTTTT
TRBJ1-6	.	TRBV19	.	CASNEGTPNSPLHF	TGTGCCAGTAACGAGGGTACGCCCAATTCACCCCTCCACTTT
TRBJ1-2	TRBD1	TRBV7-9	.	CASSHTSQGAKMGYTF	TGTGCCAGCAGCCACACGTCCCAGGGGGCAAAGATGGGCTACACCTTC
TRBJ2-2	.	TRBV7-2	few	CASSVDGGSGTGELFF	TGTGCCAGCAGCGTTGATGGTGGGTCGGGCACCGGGGAGCTGTTTTTT
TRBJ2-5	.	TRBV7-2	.	CASSLGSGGIQETQYF	TGTGCCAGCAGCTTAGGATCAGGTGGGATACAAGAGACCCAGTACTTC
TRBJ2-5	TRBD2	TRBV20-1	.	CSTGLVFAETQYF	TGCAGTACCGGACTAGTGTTTGCAGAGACCCAGTACTTC
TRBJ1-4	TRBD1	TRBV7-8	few	CASSFVPRTGEGFNEKLFF	TGTGCCAGCAGCTTCGTTCCTCGGACAGGGGAGGGTTTTAATGAAAAACTGTTTTTT
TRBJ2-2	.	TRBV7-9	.	CASSRLQFTGELFF	TGTGCCAGCAGCCGTCTCCAGTTCACCGGGGAGCTGTTTTTT
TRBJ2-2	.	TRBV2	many	CASSEGSNTGELFF	TGTGCCAGCAGCGAGGGGTCGAACACCGGGGAGCTGTTTTTT
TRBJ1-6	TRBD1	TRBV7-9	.	CASSPDRGASPLHF	TGTGCCAGCAGCCCGGACAGGGGAGCTTCACCCCTCCACTTT
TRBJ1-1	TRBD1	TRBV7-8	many	CASSMTGRDTEAFF	TGTGCCAGCAGCATGACAGGGAGGGACACTGAAGCTTTCTTT
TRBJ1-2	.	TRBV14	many	CASSQDKGQRYGYTF	TGTGCCAGCAGCCAAGATAAAGGACAGCGCTATGGCTACACCTTC
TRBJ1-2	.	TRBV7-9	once	CASSLATDSPYGYTF	TGTGCCAGCAGCCTCGCAACGGACAGTCCGTATGGCTACACCTTC
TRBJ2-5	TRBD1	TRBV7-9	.	CASSLRTGGDQPQYF	TGTGCCAGCAGCCTTCGGACAGGGGGGGATCAGCCCCAGTACTTC
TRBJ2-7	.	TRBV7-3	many	CASSASPGYEQYF	TGTGCCAGCAGCGCCAGCCCGGGATACGAGCAGTACTTC
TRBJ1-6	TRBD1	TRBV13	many	CASKRTGEDSPLHF	TGTGCCAGCAAAAGGACAGGGGAGGATTCACCCCTCCACTTT
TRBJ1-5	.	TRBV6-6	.	CASSYGTGHFNQPQHF	TGTGCCAGCAGTTACGGAACGGGACACTTCAATCAGCCCCAGCATTTT
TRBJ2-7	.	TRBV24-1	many	CATSDSGTETYEQYF	TGTGCCACCAGTGACTCCGGGACGGAAACCTACGAGCAGTACTTC
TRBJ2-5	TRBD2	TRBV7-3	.	CASSLSGTSGLQETQYF	TGTGCCAGCAGCTTAAGCGGGACTAGCGGGTTACAAGAGACCCAGTACTTC
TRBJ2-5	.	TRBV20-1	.	CSARDRGGPRVQETQYF	TGCAGTGCTAGAGATCGGGGAGGCCCCAGGGTTCAAGAGACCCAGTACTTC
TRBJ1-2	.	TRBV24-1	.	CASRKSEGYGYTF	TGTGCCAGCAGAAAATCGGAAGGGTATGGCTACACCTTC
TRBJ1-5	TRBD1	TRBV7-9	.	CASSLGAGQEGWPQHF	TGTGCCAGCAGCTTAGGAGCAGGACAGGAGGGTTGGCCCCAGCATTTT
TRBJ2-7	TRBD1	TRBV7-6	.	CASSLVPIGTGGEQYF	TGTGCCAGCAGCTTAGTCCCCATCGGGACAGGGGGCGAGCAGTACTTC
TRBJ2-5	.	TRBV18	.	CASSPRQGSETQYF	TGTGCCAGCTCACCAAGGCAGGGTTCCGAGACCCAGTACTTC
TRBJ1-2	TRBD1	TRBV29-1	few	CSVEVGLGTGDRYGYTF	TGCAGCGTTGAAGTAGGTCTAGGGACAGGGGATCGCTATGGCTACACCTTC
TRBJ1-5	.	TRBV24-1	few	CATSDTNRVGQPQHF	TGTGCCACCAGTGACACAAACAGGGTGGGTCAGCCCCAGCATTTT
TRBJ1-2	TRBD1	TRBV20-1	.	CSAPGTGVYGYTF	TGCAGTGCCCCCGGGACAGGGGTCTATGGCTACACCTTC
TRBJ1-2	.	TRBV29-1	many	CSVVSGPGYTF	TGCAGCGTTGTTTCCGGGCCTGGCTACACCTTC
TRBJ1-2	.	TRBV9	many	CASSFRDTSYGYTF	TGTGCCAGCAGCTTTCGGGACACCTCCTATGGCTACACCTTC
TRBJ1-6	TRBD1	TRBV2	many	CASSATGFYNSPLHF	TGTGCCAGCAGTGCGACAGGGTTTTATAATTCACCCCTCCACTTT
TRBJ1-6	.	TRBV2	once	CASSEGSHPPLHF	TGTGCCAGCAGTGAAGGGTCACATCCACCCCTCCACTTT
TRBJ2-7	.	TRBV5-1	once	CASSLAGTNNYEQYF	TGCGCCAGCAGCTTGGCCGGGACAAACAACTACGAGCAGTACTTC
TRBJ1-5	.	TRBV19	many	CASSQGRNQPQHF	TGTGCCAGCAGCCAGGGGAGGAATCAGCCCCAGCATTTT
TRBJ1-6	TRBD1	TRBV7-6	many	CASSSSGQRAQGNSPLHF	TGTGCCAGCAGCTCATCGGGACAGCGGGCCCAGGGGAATTCACCCCTCCACTTT
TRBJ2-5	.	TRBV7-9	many	CASSSNRVETQYF	TGTGCCAGCAGCTCCAACAGGGTAGAGACCCAGTACTTC
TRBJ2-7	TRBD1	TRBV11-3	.	CASSSWTGAPYEQYF	TGTGCCAGCAGCTCGTGGACAGGGGCCCCCTACGAGCAGTACTTC
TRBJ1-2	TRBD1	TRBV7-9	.	CANSLGAGGNYGYTF	TGTGCCAACAGCTTAGGGGCAGGGGGCAACTATGGCTACACCTTC
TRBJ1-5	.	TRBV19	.	CASNRQAVYSNQPQHF	TGTGCCAGTAATCGACAGGCGGTTTATAGCAATCAGCCCCAGCATTTT
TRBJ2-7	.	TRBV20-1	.	CSARVETGNAYEQYF	TGCAGTGCTAGAGTGGAAACAGGGAATGCCTACGAGCAGTACTTC
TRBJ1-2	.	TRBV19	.	CASSRTGTNYGYTF	TGTGCCAGTAGTAGGACCGGGACAAACTATGGCTACACCTTC
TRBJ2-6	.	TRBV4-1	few	CASSQLTVESGANVLTF	TGCGCCAGCAGCCAACTGACAGTAGAGTCTGGGGCCAACGTCCTGACTTTC
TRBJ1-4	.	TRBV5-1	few	CASSLTQMNEKLFF	TGCGCCAGCAGCTTAACACAGATGAATGAAAAACTGTTTTTT
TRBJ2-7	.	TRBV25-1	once	CASADGEHEQYF	TGTGCTAGCGCGGATGGGGAGCACGAGCAGTACTTC
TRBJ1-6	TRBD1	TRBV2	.	CASSDRATGGNSPLHF	TGTGCCAGCAGTGATAGGGCGACAGGGGGGAATTCACCCCTCCACTTT
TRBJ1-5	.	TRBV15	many	CATSHTGKNQPQHF	TGTGCCACCAGCCACACGGGGAAAAATCAGCCCCAGCATTTT
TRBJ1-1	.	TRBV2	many	CASSDTGLEAFF	TGTGCCAGCAGTGATACAGGGCTTGAAGCTTTCTTC
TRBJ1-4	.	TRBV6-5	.	CASSLSDRTSNEKLFF	TGTGCCAGCAGTCTCTCCGACAGGACCTCTAATGAAAAACTGTTTTTT
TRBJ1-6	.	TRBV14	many	CASSQDNSPLHF	TGTGCCAGCAGCCAAGATAATTCACCCCTCCACTTT
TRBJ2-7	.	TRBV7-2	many	CASTRDSYSYEQYF	TGTGCCAGCACCCGTGACAGTTACTCCTACGAGCAGTACTTC
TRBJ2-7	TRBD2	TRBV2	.	CASSYSSSGSPLRYEQYF	TGTGCCAGCAGTTACTCGTCTAGCGGGAGCCCCCTTAGGTACGAGCAGTACTTC
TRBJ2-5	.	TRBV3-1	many	CASSQKETQYF	TGTGCCAGCAGTCAGAAAGAGACCCAGTACTTC
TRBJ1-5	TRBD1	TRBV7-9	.	CASSNRRPGTGGYQNQPQHF	TGTGCCAGCAGCAACCGAAGACCCGGGACAGGGGGCTACCAGAATCAGCCCCAGCATTTT